The entry below describes one TCR beta chain. This sample is part of a study of OX40 agonist ivuxolimab in advanced cancers. Deletions cut 1 base from V and 10 bases from J, with 13 bases between. Germline V CDR1 and CDR2: SGHAT, FQNNGV. CDR3 size: 13 residues. The repertoire was sequenced with immunoSEQ multiplex PCR; TCRdb's copy has only in-frame clones and lacks some. The repertoire consists of tens of thousands of clones, with 88% occurring once and the leading ten covering approximately 0.98%. Blood samples were obtained at baseline, cycle 4 day 1, and cycle 7 day 1. The rearrangement links TRBV11-2 to TRBJ1-1; D is perhaps TRBD1 (5 bases). This sequence was found in an adult with an advanced solid tumor such as melanoma, head and neck, liver or kidney cancer. The sample was CD4+ or CD8+ T cells sorted from blood, taken in a trial of the OX40 agonist ivuxolimab. This CDR3 is CASSLALTVGAFF. The CDR3 nucleotides read TGTGCCAGCAGCTTAGCCCTGACAGTCGGAGCTTTCTTT.